This T cell receptor (beta chain) was found in a study of response to subunit inactivated influenza vaccine. This clonotype was recorded a few times. TCRdb re-called the RT-PCR reads through MiXCR, storing one row per CDR3 protein. The sample gives around 480,000 distinct CDR3 sequences, 16% of which show up once; around 3% is in the top ten. The J segment lost 3 bases and the V segment lost 6 bases, leaving 17 bases of the junction unmatched. This CDR3 has 19 amino acids. Looked up from germline, CDR1 is SGHAT and CDR2 is FQNNGV. This rearrangement joins TRBV11-2 to TRBJ2-3; 11 positions agree with TRBD1. The source material was CD4+ T cells sorted from PBMCs, sampled less than 30 months after vaccination. The sequence derives from a man aged 45-69 years who received an inactivated influenza vaccine. CDR3 nucleotides: TGTGCCAGCAGACTCGGACAGGGGGCGAGGGGGCTTGATACAGATACGCAGTATTTT. Residues: CASRLGQGARGLDTDTQYF. Using reference TRBV11-2 and TRBJ2-3 for the parts outside the CDR3, the full variable domain is EAGVAQSPRYKIIEKRQSVAFWCNPISGHATLYWYQQILGQGPKLLIQFQNNGVVDDSQLPKDRFSAERLKGVDSTLKIQPAKLEDSAVYLCASRLGQGARGLDTDTQYFGPGTRLTVL.